The 17 T cell receptor beta chains below come from one sample, sequenced in a study of spatial heterogeneity in lung cancer. TCRdb processed the 5' RACE reads anew with MiXCR; each CDR3 protein has one entry. The sample shows 39,000 or so distinct CDR3 sequences, around 7.2% of them seen only once. Described time point: sample taken at primary tumor resection. Whole RNA came from tumor, nontumor lung or frozen PBMC and was sequenced without being sorted. The sequences come from PBMCs, collected at surgery. The receptors derive from a male donor with early-stage non-small cell lung cancer.

This clonotype was picked up many times. The chain uses TRBV7-2 and TRBJ1-1, with unresolved D. CDR3 size: 15 residues. CDR1 is SGHTA and CDR2 is FQGNSA in the germline V gene. The germline V and J ends were trimmed by 7 bases and 0 bases, with 15 bases remaining between them. CDR3 in amino acids: CASNEMGIMNTEAFF. CDR3 DNA sequence: TGTGCCAGCAACGAAATGGGGATAATGAACACTGAAGCTTTCTTT.

The chain uses TRBV18 and TRBJ2-1; D is unresolved. Trimming cost V 3 bases and J 4 bases, with 10 bases left between them. In germline, CDR1 is KGHSH, CDR2 LQKENI. This CDR3 region has 14 residues. CDR3 protein: CASSPLSTYNEQFF. The CDR3, as DNA: TGTGCCAGCTCACCCTTATCTACTTACAATGAGCAGTTCTTC.

This clonotype has a count of ten or more. The CDR3, as DNA: TGCAGTGCTCCACGGAGCACAGATACGCAGTATTTT. Residues: CSAPRSTDTQYF. V gene TRBV20-1 combines with J gene TRBJ2-3, with D hard to call. CDR3 length equals 12 residues. Trimming took 5 bases from V and 0 from J, leaving 6 bases between them. CDR1 is DFQATT and CDR2 is SNEGSKA in the germline V gene (reference sequence).

As regards this clonotype: A read error may produce the germline difference seen at one junction end. This sequence joins TRBV7-3 and TRBJ2-5; D unclear. The CDR3 covers 13 residues. Germline CDR1 SGHTA, CDR2 FQGTGA. The DNA of the CDR3 is TGTGTCAGCAGCTTAAACCACCAAGAGACCCAGTACTTC. This sequence encodes CVSSLNHQETQYF.

This clonotype was recorded at least ten times. V usage is TRBV6-6 and J usage is TRBJ2-3, with unresolved D. This CDR3 region has 12 residues. Trimming removed 5 bases at V and 6 bases at J, with 9 bases between. The V gene's germline CDR1 is MNHNY and CDR2 SVGAGI (reference sequence). CDR3 nucleotide sequence: TGTGCCAGCAGTGCCCAGGTCGATACGCAGTATTTT. Translation gives CASSAQVDTQYF.

This clonotype was counted many times. The gene calls are TRBV7-8 and TRBJ2-1; D uncertain. With 1 base removed from V and 2 bases from J, the gap between germline ends came to 12 bases. This CDR3 is 16 amino acids long. The germline CDR1 and CDR2 sequences are SGHVS and FQNEAQ. CDR3 in DNA: TGTGCCAGCAGCTTAGTTGGTGACAACGCCTACAATGAGCAGTTCTTC. Its protein product is CASSLVGDNAYNEQFF.

There are many counts of this clonotype. The chain employs TRBV20-1 and TRBJ1-2; D possibly corresponds to TRBD1 (5 bases). The V end lost 6 bases, the J end lost 0 bases, and 14 bases lay between the germline ends. Per the germline V gene, CDR1 is DFQATT and CDR2 is SNEGSKA (reference sequence). This CDR3 has 14 amino acids. The CDR3 spells CSAPTALTNYGYTF. Here the CDR3 DNA reads TGCAGTGCGCCGACAGCCCTAACTAACTATGGCTACACCTTC.

This clonotype was seen ten or more times. The rearrangement joins TRBV7-6 to TRBJ1-4; 8 bases match TRBD1. V lost 5 bases to trimming and J lost 8 bases; unmatched junction nucleotides: 16. CDR3 length: 17 amino acids. The V gene's germline CDR1 is SGHVS and CDR2 FNYEAQ. The CDR3 reads CASSLRDRLTKGEKLFF. As DNA, the CDR3 is TGTGCCAGCAGCCTCCGGGACAGGCTAACGAAAGGGGAAAAACTGTTTTTT.

This clonotype came up a few times. The chain links TRBV19 to TRBJ2-1; possible D gene TRBD1, 5 bases. Per the germline V gene, CDR1 is LNHDA and CDR2 is SQIVND (reference sequence). V lost 3 bases and J lost 2, with 8 bases in between. CDR3 size: 14 residues. The CDR3 is CASSIGQAYNEQFF. In DNA form, the CDR3 reads TGTGCCAGTAGTATTGGACAAGCCTACAATGAGCAGTTCTTC.

The table lists this clonotype with many counts. This rearrangement joins TRBV7-9 to TRBJ2-7; 9 nucleotides agree with TRBD2. This CDR3 has 14 amino acids. Trimming removed 5 bases from V and 3 bases from J; junction bases left unmatched: 5. CDR1 SEHNR and CDR2 FQNEAQ come from the germline V gene (reference sequence). This CDR3 is CASSHRAGGYEQYV. Here the CDR3 DNA reads TGTGCCAGCAGCCACCGAGCGGGGGGCTACGAGCAGTACGTC.

At least ten counts were recorded for this clonotype. V gene TRBV5-6 combines with J gene TRBJ2-3, with D possibly matching TRBD1 (6 bases). The CDR3 contains 15 residues. Per germline, CDR1 SGHDT and CDR2 YYEEEE. Between the trimmed V and J ends, which lost 5 bases and 3 bases, there was a span of 16 bases. The CDR3 reads CASRGRGRGTDTQYF. The CDR3 nucleotides read TGTGCCAGCAGGGGGCGAGGTAGGGGGACAGATACGCAGTATTTT. Drawing the rest from reference TRBV5-6 and TRBJ2-3, the complete variable domain is DAGVTQSPTHLIKTRGQQVTLRCSPKSGHDTVSWYQQALGQGPQFIFQYYEEEERQRGNFPDRFSGHQFPNYSSELNVNALLLGDSALYLCASRGRGRGTDTQYFGPGTRLTVL.

This clonotype has ten or more counts. The V call is TRBV28, the J call TRBJ1-3, with D unresolved. This CDR3 is 16 amino acids long. Germline V CDR1 and CDR2: MDHEN, SYDVKM. The V end was cut by 3 bases, the J end by 2 bases, with 14 bases between. CDR3 region: CASSFAHTKAGNTIYF. CDR3 nucleotides: TGTGCCAGCAGTTTCGCCCATACTAAGGCTGGAAACACCATATATTTT.

In this sample, this clonotype turned up many times. The chain links TRBV6-5 to TRBJ1-1; D remains unclear. CDR1 and CDR2 from the germline V gene are MNHEY and SVGAGI. V lost 5 bases and J 11 bases, leaving 21 bases between the germline ends. There are 14 residues in the CDR3. The CDR3: CASSASWDSRRAFF. CDR3 in DNA: TGTGCCAGCAGTGCCTCCTGGGATTCCCGTCGCGCTTTCTTT.

The V gene is TRBV6-2 or TRBV6-3, the J gene TRBJ2-2, with TRBD1 matching 7 bases. The CDR3 has 14 residues. V was clipped by 6 bases and J by 1 base; unmatched bases: 2. In germline, CDR1 is MNHEY, CDR2 SVGEGT. The CDR3 protein is CASRRTGNTGELFF. DNA of the CDR3: TGTGCCAGCAGGCGGACAGGGAACACCGGGGAGCTGTTTTTT.

The CDR3 DNA is TGTGCCAGCAGAGAAATGGGGCAGGGAAGATCACCCCTCCACTTT. Protein product: CASREMGQGRSPLHF. The chain combines TRBV7-2 with TRBJ1-6; D is possibly TRBD1 (5 bases). With 6 bases removed from V and 10 bases from J, the gap between germline ends came to 19 bases. There are 15 residues in the CDR3. Germline V gives CDR1 SGHTA, CDR2 FQGNSA.

The chain employs TRBV7-8 and TRBJ2-2; 9 nucleotides agree with TRBD1. The CDR3 has 16 residues. J gave up 5 bases and V 5 bases, and 9 bases lay outside the gene matches. Looked up from germline, CDR1 is SGHVS and CDR2 is FQNEAQ. In DNA, the CDR3 is TGTGCCAGCAGCCCGCGGGGGACAGGGTTGACCGGGGAGCTGTTTTTT. This sequence encodes CASSPRGTGLTGELFF.

The sample holds a few counts of this clonotype. The V gene is TRBV7-2, the J gene TRBJ1-6, with 8 bases fitting TRBD1. J was trimmed by 5 bases and V by 5 bases; bases with no gene match: 8. Per the germline V gene, CDR1 is SGHTA and CDR2 is FQGNSA. The CDR3 has 16 amino acids. Here the CDR3 DNA reads TGTGCCAGCAGCCCCGGACAGGGTCTCGATAATTCACCCCTCCACTTT. Amino acid sequence: CASSPGQGLDNSPLHF.